The 7 T cell receptor beta chains given below trace back to one sample, sequenced in a study of T-cell memory formation after mild COVID-19. TCRdb independently ran MiXCR on the 5' RACE reads; one entry per CDR3 protein. The sample includes hundreds of thousands of distinct CDR3 sequences, roughly an eighth of them seen just once. The sequenced material came from PBMCs or a T cell subset sorted from them (not recorded which). The receptors come from a young man who had mild COVID-19 (a few samples of this study predate the infection). Cell type and time point are not known.

This clonotype occurred many times. The genes are TRBV20-1 and TRBJ2-1; no definite D call. This CDR3 region has 17 residues. Trimming pared 1 base from V and 0 bases from J, leaving 16 bases between. The germline gives CDR1 DFQATT, CDR2 SNEGSKA (reference sequence). The CDR3 region is CSARAISWKSSYNEQFF. The CDR3 bases are TGCAGTGCTAGAGCCATAAGCTGGAAGAGCTCCTACAATGAGCAGTTCTTC.

This clonotype has only a few counts. The chain is built from TRBV6-5 and TRBJ2-5, with 8 bases that match TRBD1. V gave up 5 bases and J gave up 5 bases; unmatched junction bases: 10. This CDR3 is 15 amino acids long. Looked up from germline, CDR1 is MNHEY and CDR2 is SVGAGI. This CDR3 reads CASSRDRTYWETQYF. CDR3 DNA: TGTGCCAGCAGTCGGGACAGGACTTATTGGGAGACCCAGTACTTC.

This clonotype was counted ten times or more. This chain links TRBV7-9 with TRBJ2-1; 12 bases fit TRBD2. V dropped 4 bases and J dropped 8; count of bases not matched to a gene: 12. Germline CDR1 reads SEHNR; CDR2 reads FQNEAQ (reference sequence). The CDR3 spans 17 residues. This CDR3 is CASSSTLGTSGFDEQFF. The CDR3 DNA reads TGTGCCAGCAGCTCCACGCTGGGGACTAGCGGGTTCGATGAGCAGTTCTTC. Full variable domain (rest looked up from reference TRBV7-9 and TRBJ2-1): DTGVSQNPRHKITKRGQNVTFRCDPISEHNRLYWYRQTLGQGPEFLTYFQNEAQLEKSRLLSDRFSAERPKGSFSTLEIQRTEQGDSAMYLCASSSTLGTSGFDEQFFGPGTRLTVL.

The genes are TRBV6-5 and TRBJ2-3, with D possibly TRBD1 on 6 matching bases. The CDR3 is 13 amino acids. V was pared by 2 bases and J by 6 bases, with 9 bases between. Germline assignment: CDR1 MNHEY and CDR2 SVGAGI. The CDR3 here is CASSYVQGDTQYF. The CDR3 bases are TGTGCCAGCAGTTACGTTCAGGGGGATACGCAGTATTTT.

The chain carries TRBV20-1 and TRBJ1-2; possible D gene TRBD1, 5 bases. From germline, CDR1 is DFQATT and CDR2 SNEGSKA (reference sequence). V was trimmed by 3 bases and J by 4 bases, leaving 15 bases between them. The CDR3 length is 14 residues. CDR3 in DNA: TGCAGTGCTAGCATCTCCGGGACCGTCTATGGCTACACCTTC. It specifies CSASISGTVYGYTF.

The chain is built from TRBV6-5 and TRBJ1-1; D unclear. Germline CDR1 MNHEY, CDR2 SVGAGI. The CDR3 totals 14 residues. Trimming cost V 1 base and J 1 base, with 7 bases left between them. CDR3 residues: CASSYYYGNTEAFF. The CDR3 DNA is TGTGCCAGCAGTTACTATTACGGGAACACTGAAGCTTTCTTT.

This clonotype was recorded a few times. V gene TRBV7-2 combines with J gene TRBJ1-2, with unresolved D. The germline V and J ends were trimmed by 5 bases and 0 bases, with 13 bases remaining between them. The CDR3 is 15 amino acids. CDR1 and CDR2 (germline): SGHTA, FQGNSA. The CDR3 region is CASSPGGGANYGYTF. CDR3 nucleotide sequence: TGTGCCAGCAGCCCCGGTGGTGGAGCTAACTATGGCTACACCTTC.